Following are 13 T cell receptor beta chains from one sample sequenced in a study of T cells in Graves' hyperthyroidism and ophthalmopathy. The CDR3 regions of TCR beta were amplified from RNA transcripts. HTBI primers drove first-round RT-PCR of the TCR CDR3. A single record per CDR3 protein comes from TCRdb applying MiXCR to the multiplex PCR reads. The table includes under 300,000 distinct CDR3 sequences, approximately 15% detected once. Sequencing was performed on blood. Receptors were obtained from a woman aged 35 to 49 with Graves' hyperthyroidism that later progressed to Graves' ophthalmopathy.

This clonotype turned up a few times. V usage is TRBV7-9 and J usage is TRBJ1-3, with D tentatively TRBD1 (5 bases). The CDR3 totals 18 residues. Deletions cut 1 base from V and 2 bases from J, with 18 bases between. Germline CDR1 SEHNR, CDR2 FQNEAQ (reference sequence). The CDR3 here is CASSLVRGTQGTGNTIYF. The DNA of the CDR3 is TGTGCCAGCAGCTTAGTCCGTGGGACTCAGGGAACTGGAAACACCATATATTTT. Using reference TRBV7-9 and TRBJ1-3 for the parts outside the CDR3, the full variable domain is DTGVSQNPRHKITKRGQNVTFRCDPISEHNRLYWYRQTLGQGPEFLTYFQNEAQLEKSRLLSDRFSAERPKGSFSTLEIQRTEQGDSAMYLCASSLVRGTQGTGNTIYFGEGSWLTVV.

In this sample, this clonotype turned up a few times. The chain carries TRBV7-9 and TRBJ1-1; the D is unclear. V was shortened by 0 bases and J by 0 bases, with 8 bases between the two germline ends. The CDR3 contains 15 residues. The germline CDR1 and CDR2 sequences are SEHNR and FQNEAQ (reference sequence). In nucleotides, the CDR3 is TGTGCCAGCAGCTTAGCGGGCAGTTTGAACACTGAAGCTTTCTTT. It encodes CASSLAGSLNTEAFF.

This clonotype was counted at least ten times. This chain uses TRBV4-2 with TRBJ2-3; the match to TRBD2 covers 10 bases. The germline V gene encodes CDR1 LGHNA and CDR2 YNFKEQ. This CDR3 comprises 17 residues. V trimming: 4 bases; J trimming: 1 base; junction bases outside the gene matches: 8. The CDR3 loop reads CASSRLTGTSGTDTQYF. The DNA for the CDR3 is TGTGCCAGCAGCCGATTGACTGGGACTAGCGGCACAGATACGCAGTATTTT.

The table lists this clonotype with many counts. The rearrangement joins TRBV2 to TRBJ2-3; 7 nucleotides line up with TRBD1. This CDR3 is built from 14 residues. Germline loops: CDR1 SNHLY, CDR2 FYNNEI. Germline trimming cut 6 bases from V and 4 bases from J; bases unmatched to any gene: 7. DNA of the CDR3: TGTGCCAGCAGCACAGGGGAATTCGCAGATACGCAGTATTTT. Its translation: CASSTGEFADTQYF.

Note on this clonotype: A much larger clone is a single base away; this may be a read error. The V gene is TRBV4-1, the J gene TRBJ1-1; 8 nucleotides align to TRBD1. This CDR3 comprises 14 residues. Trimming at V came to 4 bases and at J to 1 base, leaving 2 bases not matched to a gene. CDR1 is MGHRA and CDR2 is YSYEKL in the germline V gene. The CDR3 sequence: CASSLDRGNTEAFF. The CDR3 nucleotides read TGCGCCAGCAGCCTCGACAGGGGGAACACTGAAGCTTTCTTT.

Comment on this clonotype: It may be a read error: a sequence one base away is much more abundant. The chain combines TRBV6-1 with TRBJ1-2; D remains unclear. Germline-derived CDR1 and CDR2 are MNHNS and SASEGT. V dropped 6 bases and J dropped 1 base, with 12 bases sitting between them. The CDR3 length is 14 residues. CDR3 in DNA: TGTGCCAGCAGGGTATCCCAGGATAACTATGGCTACACCTTC. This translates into CASRVSQDNYGYTF.

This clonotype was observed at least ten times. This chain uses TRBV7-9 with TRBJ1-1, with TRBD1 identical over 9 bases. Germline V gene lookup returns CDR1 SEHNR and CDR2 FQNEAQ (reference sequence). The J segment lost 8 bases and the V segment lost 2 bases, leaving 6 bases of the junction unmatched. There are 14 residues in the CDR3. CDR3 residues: CASSLWDREYEAFF. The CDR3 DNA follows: TGTGCCAGCAGCTTATGGGACAGGGAATACGAAGCTTTCTTT.

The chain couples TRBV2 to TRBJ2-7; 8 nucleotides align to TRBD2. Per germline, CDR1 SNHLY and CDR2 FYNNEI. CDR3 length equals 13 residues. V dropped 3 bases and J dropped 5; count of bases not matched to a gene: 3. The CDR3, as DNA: TGTGCCAGCAGTGACGACGGGAGGGACGAGCAGTACTTC. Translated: CASSDDGRDEQYF.

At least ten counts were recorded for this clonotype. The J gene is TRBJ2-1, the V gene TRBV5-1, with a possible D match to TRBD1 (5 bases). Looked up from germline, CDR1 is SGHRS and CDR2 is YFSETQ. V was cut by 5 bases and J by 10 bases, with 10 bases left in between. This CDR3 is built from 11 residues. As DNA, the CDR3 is TGCGCCAGCAGGGGCTCAGGGGAGCAGTTCTTC. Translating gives CASRGSGEQFF.

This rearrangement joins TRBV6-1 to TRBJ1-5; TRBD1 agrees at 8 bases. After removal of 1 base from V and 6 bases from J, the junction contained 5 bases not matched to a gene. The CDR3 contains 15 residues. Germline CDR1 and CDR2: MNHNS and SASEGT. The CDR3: CASSEGRGPGQPQHF. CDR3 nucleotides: TGTGCCAGCAGTGAAGGCAGGGGGCCCGGTCAGCCCCAGCATTTT.

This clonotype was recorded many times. The CDR3 is CASSGLAEYNEQFF. The CDR3 coding sequence is TGTGCCAGCAGTGGACTAGCGGAATACAATGAGCAGTTCTTC. The V and J genes are TRBV2 and TRBJ2-1; 9 bases are shared with TRBD2. The CDR3 totals 14 residues. The germline CDR1 and CDR2 sequences are SNHLY and FYNNEI. Trimming removed 4 bases from V and 4 bases from J; junction bases left unmatched: 2.

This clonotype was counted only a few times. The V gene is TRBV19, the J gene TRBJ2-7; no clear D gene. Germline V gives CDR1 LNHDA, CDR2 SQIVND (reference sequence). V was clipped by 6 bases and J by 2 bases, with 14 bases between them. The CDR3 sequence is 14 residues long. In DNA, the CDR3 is TGTGCCAGTAGGATGGACGGATTTGCCTACGAGCAGTACTTC. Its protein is CASRMDGFAYEQYF.

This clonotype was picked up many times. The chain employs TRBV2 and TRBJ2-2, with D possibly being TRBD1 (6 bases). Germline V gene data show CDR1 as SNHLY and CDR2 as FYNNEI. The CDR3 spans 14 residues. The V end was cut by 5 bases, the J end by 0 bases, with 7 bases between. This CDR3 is CASSRTANTGELFF. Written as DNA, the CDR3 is TGTGCCAGCAGTCGGACAGCGAACACCGGGGAGCTGTTTTTT. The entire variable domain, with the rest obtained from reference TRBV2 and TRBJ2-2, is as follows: EPEVTQTPSHQVTQMGQEVILRCVPISNHLYFYWYRQILGQKVEFLVSFYNNEISEKSEIFDDQFSVERPDGSNFTLKIRSTKLEDSAMYFCASSRTANTGELFFGEGSRLTVL.